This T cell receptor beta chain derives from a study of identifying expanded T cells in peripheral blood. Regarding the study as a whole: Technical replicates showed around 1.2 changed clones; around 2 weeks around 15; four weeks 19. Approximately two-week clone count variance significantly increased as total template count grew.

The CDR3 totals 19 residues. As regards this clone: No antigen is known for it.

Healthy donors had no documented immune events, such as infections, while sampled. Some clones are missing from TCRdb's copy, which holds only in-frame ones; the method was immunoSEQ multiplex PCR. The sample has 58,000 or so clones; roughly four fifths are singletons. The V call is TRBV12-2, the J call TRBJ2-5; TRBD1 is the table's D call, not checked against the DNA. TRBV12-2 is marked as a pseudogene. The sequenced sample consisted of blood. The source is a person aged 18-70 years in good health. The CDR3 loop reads CARHFRGQGTLSGRGTQYF. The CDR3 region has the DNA TGTGCAAGGCACTTTAGAGGACAGGGGACGTTAAGTGGGAGAGGGACCCAGTACTTC.